This T cell receptor (beta chain) was sequenced in a study of blood T cell repertoires in COVID-19. Whole-study context: From T cells, B-cell-depleted T cells, or PBMCs came the material, which was cDNA or gDNA.

Per the original data handling: Reference gene primer amplification gave estimated nucleated cell counts. The repertoire was sequenced with immunoSEQ multiplex PCR; TCRdb's copy has only in-frame clones and lacks some. D and trimming come from the DNA, and the V and J calls and clone size come from that table. The repertoire holds about 31,000 clones, with 88% as singletons. The germline V gene has CDR1 LNHNV and CDR2 YYDKDF (reference sequence). This CDR3 has 13 amino acids. V was trimmed by 3 bases and J by 1 base, leaving 6 bases between them. Patients from Seattle were sampled longitudinally, starting during active infection.

This chain links TRBV15 with TRBJ1-1; D gene uncertain. Source material: peripheral blood. This receptor was identified in a man between 60 and 75 years old with COVID-19, enrolled during active disease. The CDR3 DNA reads as TGTGCCACCAGCAGCCCATGGAACACTGAAGCTTTCTTT. This translates into CATSSPWNTEAFF.